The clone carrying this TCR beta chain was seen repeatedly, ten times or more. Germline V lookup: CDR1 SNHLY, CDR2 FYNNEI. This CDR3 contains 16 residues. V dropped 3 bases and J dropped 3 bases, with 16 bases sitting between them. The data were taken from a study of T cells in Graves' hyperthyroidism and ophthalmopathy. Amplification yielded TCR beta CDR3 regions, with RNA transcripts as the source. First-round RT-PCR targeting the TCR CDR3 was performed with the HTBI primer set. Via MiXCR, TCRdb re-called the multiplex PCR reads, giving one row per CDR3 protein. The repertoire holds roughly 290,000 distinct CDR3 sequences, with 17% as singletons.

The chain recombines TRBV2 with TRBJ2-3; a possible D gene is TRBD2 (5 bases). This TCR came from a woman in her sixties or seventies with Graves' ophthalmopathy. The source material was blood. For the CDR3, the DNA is TGTGCCAGCAGTGACGCTAGCTCTTGGGCGACAGATACGCAGTATTTT. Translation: CASSDASSWATDTQYF. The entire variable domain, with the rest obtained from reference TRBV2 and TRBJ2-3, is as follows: EPEVTQTPSHQVTQMGQEVILRCVPISNHLYFYWYRQILGQKVEFLVSFYNNEISEKSEIFDDQFSVERPDGSNFTLKIRSTKLEDSAMYFCASSDASSWATDTQYFGPGTRLTVL.